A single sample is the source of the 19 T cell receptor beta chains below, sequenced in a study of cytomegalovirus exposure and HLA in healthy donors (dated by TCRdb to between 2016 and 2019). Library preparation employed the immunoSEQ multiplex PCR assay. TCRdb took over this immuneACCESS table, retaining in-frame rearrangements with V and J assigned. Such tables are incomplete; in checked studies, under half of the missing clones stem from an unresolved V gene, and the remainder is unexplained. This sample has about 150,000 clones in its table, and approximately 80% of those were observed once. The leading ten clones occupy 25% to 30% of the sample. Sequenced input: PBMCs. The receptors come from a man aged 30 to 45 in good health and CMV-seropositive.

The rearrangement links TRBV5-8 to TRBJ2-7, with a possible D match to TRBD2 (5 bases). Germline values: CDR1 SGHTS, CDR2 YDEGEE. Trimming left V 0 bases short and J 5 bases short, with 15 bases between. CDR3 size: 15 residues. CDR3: CASSLGRRSGDEQYF. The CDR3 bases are TGTGCCAGCAGCTTGGGGCGGCGCTCCGGGGACGAGCAGTACTTC.

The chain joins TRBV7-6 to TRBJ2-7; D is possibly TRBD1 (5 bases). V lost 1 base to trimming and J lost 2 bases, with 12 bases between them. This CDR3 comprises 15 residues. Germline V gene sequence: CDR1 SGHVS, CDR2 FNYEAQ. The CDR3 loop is CASSLGGGITYEQYF. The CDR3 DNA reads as TGTGCCAGCAGCTTAGGGGGCGGCATCACCTACGAGCAGTACTTC.

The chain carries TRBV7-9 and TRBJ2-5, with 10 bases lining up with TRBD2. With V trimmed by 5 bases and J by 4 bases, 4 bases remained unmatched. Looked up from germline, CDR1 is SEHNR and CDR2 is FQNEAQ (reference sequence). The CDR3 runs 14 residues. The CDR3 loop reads CASSPVAGGETQYF. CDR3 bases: TGTGCCAGCAGCCCCGTAGCGGGGGGAGAGACCCAGTACTTC.

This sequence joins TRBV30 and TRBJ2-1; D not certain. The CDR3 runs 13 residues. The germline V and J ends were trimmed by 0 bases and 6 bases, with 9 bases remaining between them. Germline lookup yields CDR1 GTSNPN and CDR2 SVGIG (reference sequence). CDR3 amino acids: CAWSVLAPNEQFF. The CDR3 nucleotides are TGTGCCTGGAGTGTACTTGCTCCCAATGAGCAGTTCTTC.

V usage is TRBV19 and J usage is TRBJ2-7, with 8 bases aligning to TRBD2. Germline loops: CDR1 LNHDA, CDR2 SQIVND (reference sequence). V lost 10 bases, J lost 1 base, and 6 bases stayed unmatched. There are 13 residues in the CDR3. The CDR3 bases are TGTGCCACTTCAGCGGGAGAATCCTACGAGCAGTACTTC. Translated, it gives CATSAGESYEQYF.

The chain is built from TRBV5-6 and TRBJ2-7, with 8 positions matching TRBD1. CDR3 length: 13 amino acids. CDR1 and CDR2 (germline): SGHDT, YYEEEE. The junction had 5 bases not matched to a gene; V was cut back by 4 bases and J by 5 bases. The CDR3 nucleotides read TGTGCCAGCAGCGCGGACAGGGCCCACGAGCAGTACTTC. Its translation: CASSADRAHEQYF.

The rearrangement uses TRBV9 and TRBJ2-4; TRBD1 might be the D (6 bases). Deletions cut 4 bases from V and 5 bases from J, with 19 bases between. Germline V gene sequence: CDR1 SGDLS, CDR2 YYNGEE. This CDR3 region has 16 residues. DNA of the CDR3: TGTGCCAGCAGCCCTGGGCCAGCAAAGGGGGAAAACATTCAGTACTTC. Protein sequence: CASSPGPAKGENIQYF.

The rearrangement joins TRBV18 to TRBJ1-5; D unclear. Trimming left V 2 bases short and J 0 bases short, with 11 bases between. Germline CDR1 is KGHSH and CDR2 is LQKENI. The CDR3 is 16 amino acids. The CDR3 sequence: CASSPGGLDSNQPQHF. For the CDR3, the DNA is TGTGCCAGCTCACCAGGAGGCCTAGATAGCAATCAGCCCCAGCATTTT.

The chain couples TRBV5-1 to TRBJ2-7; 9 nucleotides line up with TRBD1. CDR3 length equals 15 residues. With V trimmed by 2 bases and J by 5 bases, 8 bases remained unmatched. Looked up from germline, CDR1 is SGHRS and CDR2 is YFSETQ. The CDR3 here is CASSFLTGTGNEQYF. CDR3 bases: TGCGCCAGCAGCTTCCTAACCGGGACAGGGAACGAGCAGTACTTC.

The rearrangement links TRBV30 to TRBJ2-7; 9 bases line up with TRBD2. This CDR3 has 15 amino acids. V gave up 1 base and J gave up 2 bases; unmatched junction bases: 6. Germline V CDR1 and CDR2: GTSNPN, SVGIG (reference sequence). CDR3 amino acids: CAWSELTSGTYEQYF. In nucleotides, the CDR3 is TGTGCCTGGAGTGAGTTGACTAGCGGAACCTACGAGCAGTACTTC.

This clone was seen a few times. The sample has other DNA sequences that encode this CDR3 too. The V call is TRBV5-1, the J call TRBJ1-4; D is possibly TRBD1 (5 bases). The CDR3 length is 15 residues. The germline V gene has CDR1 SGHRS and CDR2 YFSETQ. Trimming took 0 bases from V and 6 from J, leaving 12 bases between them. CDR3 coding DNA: TGCGCCAGCAGCTTGGCGACAGCCGGTGATGAAAAACTGTTTTTT. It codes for CASSLATAGDEKLFF.

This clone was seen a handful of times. CDR3 sequence: CASRQQRAQHF. In DNA form, the CDR3 reads TGTGCCAGTAGGCAACAGCGGGCCCAGCATTTT. This chain uses TRBV19 with TRBJ1-5; the D is unclear. Germline lookup yields CDR1 LNHDA and CDR2 SQIVND (reference sequence). This CDR3 contains 11 residues. V was clipped by 6 bases and J by 11 bases, with 11 bases between them.

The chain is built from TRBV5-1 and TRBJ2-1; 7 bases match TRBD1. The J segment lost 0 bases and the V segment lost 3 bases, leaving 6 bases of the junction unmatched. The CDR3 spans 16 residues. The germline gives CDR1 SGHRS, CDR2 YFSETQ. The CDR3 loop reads CASSSGDSRSYNEQFF. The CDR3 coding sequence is TGCGCCAGCAGCTCCGGGGACAGCCGCTCCTACAATGAGCAGTTCTTC.

CDR3 residues: CASRDEGSWDTQYF. The CDR3 DNA reads TGTGCCAGCAGGGACGAGGGAAGTTGGGATACGCAGTATTTT. V and J are TRBV6-5 and TRBJ2-3; possible D gene TRBD2, 5 bases. The CDR3 covers 14 residues. The germline gives CDR1 MNHEY, CDR2 SVGAGI. Trimming stripped 6 bases from V and 6 bases from J, with 16 bases between.

CDR3 residues: CASILSSDQPQHF. The CDR3 DNA reads TGTGCCAGCATTCTATCCTCTGATCAGCCCCAGCATTTT. The chain carries TRBV6-1 and TRBJ1-5; no clear D. The CDR3 sequence is 13 residues long. Deletions cut 7 bases from V and 5 bases from J, with 12 bases between. Looked up from germline, CDR1 is MNHNS and CDR2 is SASEGT.

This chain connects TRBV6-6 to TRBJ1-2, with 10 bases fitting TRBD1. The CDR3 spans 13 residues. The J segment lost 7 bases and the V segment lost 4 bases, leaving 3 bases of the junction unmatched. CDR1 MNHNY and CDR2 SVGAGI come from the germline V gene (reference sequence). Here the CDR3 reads CASSWTGGTGYTF. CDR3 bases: TGTGCCAGCAGTTGGACAGGGGGTACTGGCTACACCTTC.

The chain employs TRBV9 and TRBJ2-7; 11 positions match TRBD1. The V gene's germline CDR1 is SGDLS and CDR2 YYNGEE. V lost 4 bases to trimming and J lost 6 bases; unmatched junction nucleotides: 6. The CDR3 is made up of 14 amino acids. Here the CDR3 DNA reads TGTGCCAGCAGCTCCGCGGGACAGGGGGGCGAGCAGTACTTC. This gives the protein CASSSAGQGGEQYF.

CDR3 nucleotides: TGCGCCAGCAGTCAGTACCGACAGAATCAGCCCCAGCATTTT. Translating gives CASSQYRQNQPQHF. The chain has TRBV23-1 and TRBJ1-5, with TRBD1 as a possible D gene (5 bases). TRBV23-1 is designated an ORF whose function remains uncertain. The germline V and J ends were trimmed by 3 bases and 4 bases, with 10 bases remaining between them. This CDR3 region has 14 residues.

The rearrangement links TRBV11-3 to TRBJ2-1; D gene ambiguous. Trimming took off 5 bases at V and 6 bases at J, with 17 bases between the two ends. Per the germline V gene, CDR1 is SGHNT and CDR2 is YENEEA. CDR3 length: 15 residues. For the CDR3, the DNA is TGTGCCAGCAGCCCCTCAGGTCTAAGTCTCAATGAGCAGTTCTTC. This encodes CASSPSGLSLNEQFF.